The clone carrying this TCR beta chain appeared once. These data originate in a study of shared clonotypes between healthy human individuals. Naive CD8 populations comprised CD45RO-negative cells positively selected for CCR7, excluding terminally differentiated effector memory CD45RA+ cells. The repertoire was sequenced with immunoSEQ multiplex PCR; TCRdb's copy has only in-frame clones and lacks some. The sample contains around 1.9 million clones, 93% of which appear only once. Germline CDR1 SGHRS, CDR2 YFSETQ. The CDR3 totals 13 residues. J was trimmed by 14 bases and V by 1 base; bases with no gene match: 7.

This chain uses TRBV5-1 with TRBJ2-1, with TRBD1 matching 9 bases. This clonotype originated in a man aged 18 to 29 in good health. Some clones in this sample may be carry-over from other donors' samples. Material: naive CD8+ T cells from PBMCs. The CDR3 region is CASSLIRGDREFF. The CDR3 region has the DNA TGCGCCAGCAGCTTGATAAGAGGGGACAGGGAGTTCTTC. Complete variable domain (other parts from reference TRBV5-1 and TRBJ2-1): KAGVTQTPRYLIKTRGQQVTLSCSPISGHRSVSWYQQTPGQGLQFLFEYFSETQRNKGNFPGRFSGRQFSNSRSEMNVSTLELGDSALYLCASSLIRGDREFFGPGTRLTVL.